This TCR beta chain is drawn from a study of T cell repertoires in cytomegalovirus infection. Study-level background: Recently described HLA-C-restricted plus well-studied HLA-B-restricted CMV epitopes were used. The public TCR beta signatures pointed to both CMV infection and matching HLA type.

V lost 7 bases, J lost 0 bases, and 10 bases lay in between. This CDR3 is 13 amino acids long. Worth noting for this clonotype: Antigen: not known.

Study observations and caveats: Ex vivo responses were dominated by HLA-C-restricted CMV-specific TCR beta clonotypes.

Each CDR3 protein gets one entry after TCRdb re-called the reads with MiXCR. Among about 740,000 distinct CDR3 sequences, around 32% were seen once, and the ten largest hold 15% to 20%. This rearrangement joins TRBV12-3 or TRBV12-4 to TRBJ2-7; D is perhaps TRBD1 (5 bases). The TCR originated in a human donor in good health (CMV status not recorded). Some clones in this sample may be carry-over from other donors' samples. The sample here was cultured PBMCs, taken from culture after CMV antigen stimulation. The CDR3 DNA reads TGTGCCAGCAACCACAGGACCTCCTACGAGCAGTACTTC. Residues: CASNHRTSYEQYF.